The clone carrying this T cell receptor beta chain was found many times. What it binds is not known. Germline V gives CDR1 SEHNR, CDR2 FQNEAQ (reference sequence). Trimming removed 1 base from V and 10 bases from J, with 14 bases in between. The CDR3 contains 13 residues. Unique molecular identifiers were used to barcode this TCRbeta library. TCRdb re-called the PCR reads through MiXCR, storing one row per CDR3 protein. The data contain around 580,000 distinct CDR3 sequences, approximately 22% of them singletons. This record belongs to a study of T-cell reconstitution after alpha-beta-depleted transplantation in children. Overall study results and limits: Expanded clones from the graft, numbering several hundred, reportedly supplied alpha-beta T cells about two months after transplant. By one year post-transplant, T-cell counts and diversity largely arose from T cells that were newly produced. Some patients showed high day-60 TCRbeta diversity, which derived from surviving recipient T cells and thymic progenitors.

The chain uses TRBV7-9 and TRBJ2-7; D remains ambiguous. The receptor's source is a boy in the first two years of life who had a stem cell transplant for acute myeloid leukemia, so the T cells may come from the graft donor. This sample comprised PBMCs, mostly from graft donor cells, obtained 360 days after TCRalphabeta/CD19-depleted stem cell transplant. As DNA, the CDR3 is TGTGCCAGCAGCTTAGATTCCACTCGAGAACAGTACGTC. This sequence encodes CASSLDSTREQYV.